This TCR beta chain was found in a study of T cells after yellow fever vaccination. Study-wide background: Fractions low in cell number were prepared with SMART-Seq v4 Ultra Low Input.

Study-level findings and limits: Though it reached lower strength, the secondary response hit its peak faster, day 5 versus 15. A small proportion of clonotypes was detected in both the CD4 and CD8 compartments. Booster sampling recovered most clones from primary vaccination (96% CD4, roughly 86% CD8).

With respect to this clonotype: The antigen remains undetermined.

The germline V gene encodes CDR1 SGHDN and CDR2 FVKESK. V lost 3 bases, J lost 4 bases, and 2 bases stayed unmatched. The CDR3 covers 15 residues. TCRdb analysed the 5' RACE reads with MiXCR anew, one entry per CDR3 protein. This sample has roughly 500,000 distinct CDR3 sequences; about 19% occur once, and the top ten carry roughly an eighth. The rearrangement uses TRBV14 and TRBJ2-1, with 11 bases fitting TRBD2. The TCR originated in a man aged 25 to 40 who received the YFV17D yellow fever vaccine. Specimen: PBMCs, collected 15 days after the yellow fever booster vaccination. Written as DNA, the CDR3 is TGTGCCAGCAGCCAGGGACTAGCGGTATACAATGAGCAGTTCTTC. It is translated as CASSQGLAVYNEQFF.